This TCR beta chain is drawn from a study of molecular identifiers for immune sequencing clone quantification. Study as a whole: Five portions were made in replicates from RNA of around 20,000 or 100,000 naive CD8 cells, and four underwent sequencing.

This clonotype was picked up many times. What it binds is not known. TCRdb re-called the PCR reads with MiXCR, one entry per CDR3 protein. The sample comprises 50,000 to 65,000 distinct CDR3 sequences, roughly a quarter of which are singletons, and 1.5% to 2% rests with the top ten. From around 20,000 to 1,000,000 sorted cells, naive CD8 libraries were generated with 10%, 30% or 50% RNA. A CD8+CD4-CCR7+CD45RA+ phenotype served as the sorting definition for naive CD8 T cells. The CDR3 totals 16 residues. Germline assignment: CDR1 MNHEY and CDR2 SVGAGI. V was pared by 2 bases and J by 4 bases, with 4 bases of the junction left unmatched. Study outcomes and limitations: Underestimated sizes of highly expanded clones could result from identical TCR molecules that share a barcode.

The receptor comes from a human donor in good health. Some libraries in this study had Jurkat cell RNA spiked in. The sample was naive CD8+ T cells from blood, with Jurkat cell RNA spiked in. Regarding subset: FACS-sorted CD8+CD4-CCR7+CD45RA+ naive T cells. The V call is TRBV6-5, the J call TRBJ2-2; 10 bases fit TRBD2. The CDR3 protein is CASSYGLAGATGELFF. CDR3 in DNA: TGTGCCAGCAGTTACGGGCTAGCGGGAGCCACCGGGGAGCTGTTTTTT.